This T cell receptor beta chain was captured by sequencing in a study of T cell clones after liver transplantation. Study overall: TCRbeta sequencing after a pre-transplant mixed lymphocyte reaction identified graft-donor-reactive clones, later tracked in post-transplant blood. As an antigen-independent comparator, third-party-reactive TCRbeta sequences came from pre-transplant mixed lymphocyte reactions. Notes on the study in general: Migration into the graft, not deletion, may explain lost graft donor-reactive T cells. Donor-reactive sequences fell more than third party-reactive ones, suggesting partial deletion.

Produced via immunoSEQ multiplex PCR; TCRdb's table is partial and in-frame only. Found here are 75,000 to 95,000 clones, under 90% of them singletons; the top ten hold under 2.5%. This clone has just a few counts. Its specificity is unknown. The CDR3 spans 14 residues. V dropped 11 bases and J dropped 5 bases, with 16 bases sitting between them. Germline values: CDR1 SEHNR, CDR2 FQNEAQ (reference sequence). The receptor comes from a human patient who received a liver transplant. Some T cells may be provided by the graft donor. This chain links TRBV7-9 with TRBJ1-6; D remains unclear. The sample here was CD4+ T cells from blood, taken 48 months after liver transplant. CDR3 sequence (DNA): TGTGCCGGAACCAAACTAGACCATAATTCACCCCTCCACTTT. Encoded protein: CAGTKLDHNSPLHF.